The source of this T cell receptor beta chain is a study of blood T cell repertoires in COVID-19. This CDR3 is 17 amino acids long. Germline CDR1 and CDR2: SGHVS and FQNEAQ. The junction had 15 bases not matched to a gene; V was cut back by 5 bases and J by 6 bases. In the original workflow: Amplification with reference gene primers provided the estimates of nucleated cell counts. Only in-frame clones appear in the TCRdb table, and some are missing; sequencing was by immunoSEQ multiplex PCR. V, J and clone size reflect that table, while D and trimming were determined from the DNA. Seen here are roughly 200,000 clones, under 90% observed once, and the top ten hold around 21%.

The chain carries TRBV7-8 and TRBJ1-4; 7 positions agree with TRBD1. Material: peripheral blood. This receptor was identified in a human donor in a cohort sampled during active COVID-19. The CDR3 loop reads CASSPDHYRGVYEKLFF. The CDR3 DNA reads as TGTGCCAGCAGCCCCGACCACTACAGGGGAGTGTATGAAAAACTGTTTTTT.